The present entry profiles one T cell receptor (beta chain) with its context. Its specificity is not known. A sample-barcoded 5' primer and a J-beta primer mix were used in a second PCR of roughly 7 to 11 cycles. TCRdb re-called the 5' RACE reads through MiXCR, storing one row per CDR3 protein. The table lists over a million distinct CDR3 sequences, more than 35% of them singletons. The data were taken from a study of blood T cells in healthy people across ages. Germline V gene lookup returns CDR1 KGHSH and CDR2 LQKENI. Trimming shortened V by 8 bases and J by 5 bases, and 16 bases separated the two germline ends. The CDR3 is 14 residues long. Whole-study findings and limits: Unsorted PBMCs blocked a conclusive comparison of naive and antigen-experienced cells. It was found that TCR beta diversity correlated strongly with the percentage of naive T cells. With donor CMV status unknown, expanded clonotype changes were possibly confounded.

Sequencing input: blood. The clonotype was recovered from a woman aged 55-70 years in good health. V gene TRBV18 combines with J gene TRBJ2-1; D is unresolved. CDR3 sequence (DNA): TGTGCCAGCAAACCCAAGGGTGGGAACAATGAGCAGTTCTTC. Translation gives CASKPKGGNNEQFF.